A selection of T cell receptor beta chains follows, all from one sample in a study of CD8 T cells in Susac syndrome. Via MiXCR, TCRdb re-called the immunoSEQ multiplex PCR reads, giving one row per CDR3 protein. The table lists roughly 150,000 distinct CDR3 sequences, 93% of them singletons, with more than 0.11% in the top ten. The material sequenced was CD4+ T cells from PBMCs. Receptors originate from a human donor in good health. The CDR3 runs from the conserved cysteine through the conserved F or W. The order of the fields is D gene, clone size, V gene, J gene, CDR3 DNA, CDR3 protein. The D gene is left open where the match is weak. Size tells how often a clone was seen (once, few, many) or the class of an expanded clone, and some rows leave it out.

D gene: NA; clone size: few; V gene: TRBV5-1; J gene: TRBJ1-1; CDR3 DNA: TGCGCCAGCAGTCTCAGGGAGGGGGCTGAAGCTTTCTTT; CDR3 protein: CASSLREGAEAFF
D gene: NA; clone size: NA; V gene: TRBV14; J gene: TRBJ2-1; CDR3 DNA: TGTGCCAGCAGCAGTGGGACCCACAATGAGCAGTTCTTC; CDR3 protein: CASSSGTHNEQFF
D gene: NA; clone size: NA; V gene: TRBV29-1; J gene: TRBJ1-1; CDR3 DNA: TGCAGCGTTGAATGGAACAGTAAGATGGGGGTTTTCTTT; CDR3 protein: CSVEWNSKMGVFF
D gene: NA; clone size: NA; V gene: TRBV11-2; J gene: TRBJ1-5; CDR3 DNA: TGTGCCAGCAGCTCGAGCCCAGTAAATCGGCCCCAGCATTTT; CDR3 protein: CASSSSPVNRPQHF
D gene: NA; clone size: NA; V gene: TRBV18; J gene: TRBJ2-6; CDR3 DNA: TGTGCCAGCTCACCTTATAGTGGACCTGGGGCCAACGTCCTGACTTTC; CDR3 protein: CASSPYSGPGANVLTF
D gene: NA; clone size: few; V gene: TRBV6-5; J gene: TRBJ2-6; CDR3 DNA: TGTGCCAGCAGTTACTCTCGGCACTCTGGGGCCAACGTCCTGACTTTC; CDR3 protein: CASSYSRHSGANVLTF
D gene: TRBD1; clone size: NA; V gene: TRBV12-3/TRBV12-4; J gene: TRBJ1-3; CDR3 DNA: TGTGCCAGCAGTCCATTGGGACAGTCCCTCGGAAACACCATATATTTT; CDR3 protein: CASSPLGQSLGNTIYF
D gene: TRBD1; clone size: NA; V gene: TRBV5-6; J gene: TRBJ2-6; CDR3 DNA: TGTGCCAGCAGCTTGGGGCAGGGGGCGCGGTCTGGGGCCAACGTCCTGACTTTC; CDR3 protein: CASSLGQGARSGANVLTF
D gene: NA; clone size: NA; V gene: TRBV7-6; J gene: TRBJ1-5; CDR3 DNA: TGTGCCAGCAGCCGGGACCGGGGTCAGCCCCAGCATTTT; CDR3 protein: CASSRDRGQPQHF
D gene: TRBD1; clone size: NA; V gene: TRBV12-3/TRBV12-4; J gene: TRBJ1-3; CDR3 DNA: TGTGCCAGCAGTAAACAGGGGGCTGGAAACACCATATATTTT; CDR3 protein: CASSKQGAGNTIYF
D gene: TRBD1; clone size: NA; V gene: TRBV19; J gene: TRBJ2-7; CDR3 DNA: TGTGCCAGTAGTACACCGGGACAGGGGGACTACGAGCAGTACTTC; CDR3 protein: CASSTPGQGDYEQYF
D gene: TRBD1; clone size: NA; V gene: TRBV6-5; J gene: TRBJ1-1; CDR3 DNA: TGTGCCAGCAGTCAGACAGGGAGCATGAACACTGAAGCTTTCTTT; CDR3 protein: CASSQTGSMNTEAFF
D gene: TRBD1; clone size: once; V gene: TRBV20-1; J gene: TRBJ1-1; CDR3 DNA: TGCAGTGCCTTCAGGGGGCCCCAAGTCGCTGAAGCTTTCTTT; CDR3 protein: CSAFRGPQVAEAFF
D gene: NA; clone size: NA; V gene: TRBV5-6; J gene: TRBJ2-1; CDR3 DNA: TGTGCCAGCAGCTCTCCCGGCTCCTACAATGAGCAGTTCTTC; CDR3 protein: CASSSPGSYNEQFF
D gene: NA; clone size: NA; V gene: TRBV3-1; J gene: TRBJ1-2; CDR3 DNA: TGTGCCAGCAGCCAAGGGACGGGCTATGGCTACACCTTC; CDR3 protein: CASSQGTGYGYTF
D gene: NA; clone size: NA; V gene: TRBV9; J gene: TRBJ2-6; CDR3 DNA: TGTGCCAGCAGCTCCCCCGGGCGGAGCTCTGGGGCCAACGTCCTGACTTTC; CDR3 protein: CASSSPGRSSGANVLTF
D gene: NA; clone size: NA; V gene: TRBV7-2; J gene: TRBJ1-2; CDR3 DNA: TGTGCCAGCAGCTTCAGGACATTGGGAACGTCTGGGAATGGCTACACCTTC; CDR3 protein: CASSFRTLGTSGNGYTF
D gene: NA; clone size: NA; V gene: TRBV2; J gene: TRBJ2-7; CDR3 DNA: TGTGCCAGCAGGGGGGAGAGCGAGCAGTACTTC; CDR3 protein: CASRGESEQYF
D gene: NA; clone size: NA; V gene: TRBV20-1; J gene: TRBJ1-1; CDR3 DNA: TGCAGTGCTAGTCCGGGGTTCATGAACACTGAAGCTTTCTTT; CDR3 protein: CSASPGFMNTEAFF
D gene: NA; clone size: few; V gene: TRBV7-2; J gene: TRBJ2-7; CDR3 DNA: TGTGCCAGCAGCTTAGCGAGCATCTCCGGCTACGAGCAGTACTTC; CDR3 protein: CASSLASISGYEQYF
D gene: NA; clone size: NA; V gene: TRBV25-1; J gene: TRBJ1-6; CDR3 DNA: TGTGCCAGCAGAGAAGGGGGGAGCTCCTATAATTCACCCCTCCACTTT; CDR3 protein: CASREGGSSYNSPLHF
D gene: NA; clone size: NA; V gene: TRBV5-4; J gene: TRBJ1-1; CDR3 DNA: TGTGCCAGCAGTGAGGGCGTGATGGACACTGAAGCTTTCTTT; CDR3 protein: CASSEGVMDTEAFF
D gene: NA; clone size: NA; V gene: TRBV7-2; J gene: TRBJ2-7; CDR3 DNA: TGTGCCAGCAGCTTAGAATCAAGGGCTTCCTACGAGCAGTACTTC; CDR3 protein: CASSLESRASYEQYF
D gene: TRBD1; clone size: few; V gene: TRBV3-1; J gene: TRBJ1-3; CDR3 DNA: TGTGCCAGCAGCCCCGGGACAGGGTTCGGAAACACCATATATTTT; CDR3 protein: CASSPGTGFGNTIYF
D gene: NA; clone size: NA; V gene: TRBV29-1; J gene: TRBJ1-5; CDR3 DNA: TGCAGCGTCGCGATACCGGGTCCCCGGAACGATTATTTAGATCAGCCCCAGCATTTT; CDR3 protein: CSVAIPGPRNDYLDQPQHF
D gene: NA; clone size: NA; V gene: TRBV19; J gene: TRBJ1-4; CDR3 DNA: TGTGCCAGTAGTTCGTCGGCGACTAATGAAAAACTGTTTTTT; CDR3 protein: CASSSSATNEKLFF
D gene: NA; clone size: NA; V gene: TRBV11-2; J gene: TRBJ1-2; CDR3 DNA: TGTGCCAGCAGCTTAGATGGGGTTAATGGCTACACCTTC; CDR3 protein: CASSLDGVNGYTF
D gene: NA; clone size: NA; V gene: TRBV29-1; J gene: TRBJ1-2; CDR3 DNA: TGCAGCGTACAGGCTAACTATGGCTACACCTTC; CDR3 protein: CSVQANYGYTF
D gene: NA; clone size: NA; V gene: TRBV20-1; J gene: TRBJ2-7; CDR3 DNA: TGCAGTGCTAGGGGGTCGTCCCTCGAGCAGTACTTC; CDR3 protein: CSARGSSLEQYF
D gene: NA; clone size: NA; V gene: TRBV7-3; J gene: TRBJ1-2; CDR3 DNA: TGTGCCAGCAGCCCCGGGGCAGACTATGGCTACACCTTC; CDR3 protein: CASSPGADYGYTF
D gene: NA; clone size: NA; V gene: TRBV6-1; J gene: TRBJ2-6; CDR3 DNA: TGTGCCAGCAGTGACGGGGGCGGTACCTCTGGGGCCAACGTCCTGACTTTC; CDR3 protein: CASSDGGGTSGANVLTF
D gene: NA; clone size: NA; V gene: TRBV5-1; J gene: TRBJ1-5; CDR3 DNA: TGCGCCAGCAGCTTGGGGTCCACAGCTAGCAATCAGCCCCAGCATTTT; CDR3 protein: CASSLGSTASNQPQHF
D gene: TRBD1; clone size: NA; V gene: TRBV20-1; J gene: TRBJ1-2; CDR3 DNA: TGCAGTGCCCAAGGGACAGGGGCTGGCTATGGCTACACCTTC; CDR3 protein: CSAQGTGAGYGYTF
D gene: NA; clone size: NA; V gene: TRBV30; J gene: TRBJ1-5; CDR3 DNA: TGTGCCTGGAGTGTCAGTAGTGAGAATCAGCCCCAGCATTTT; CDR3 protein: CAWSVSSENQPQHF
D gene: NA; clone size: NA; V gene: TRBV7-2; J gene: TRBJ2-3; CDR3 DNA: TGTGCCAGCAGCTCCATAAGGGGGGGGCGGTTAGCAGATACGCAGTATTTT; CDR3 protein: CASSSIRGGRLADTQYF
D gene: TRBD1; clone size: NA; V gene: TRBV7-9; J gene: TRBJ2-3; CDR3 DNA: TGTGCCAGCAGCTTAACGGGACAGGGGGCAGATACGCAGTATTTT; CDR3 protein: CASSLTGQGADTQYF
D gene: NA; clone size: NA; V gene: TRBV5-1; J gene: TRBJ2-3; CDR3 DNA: TGCGCCAGCAGCTTCCCCCCCGGGGCGGTTGGCGATACGCAGTATTTT; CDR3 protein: CASSFPPGAVGDTQYF
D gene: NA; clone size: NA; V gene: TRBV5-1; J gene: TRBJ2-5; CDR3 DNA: TGCGCCAGCAGCCAGAGGACAGTTCAAGAGACCCAGTACTTC; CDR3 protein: CASSQRTVQETQYF
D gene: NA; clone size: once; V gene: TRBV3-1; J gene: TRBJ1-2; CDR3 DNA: TGTGCCAGCAGCCAGGTTCGGGCTAACTATGGCTACACCTTC; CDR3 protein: CASSQVRANYGYTF
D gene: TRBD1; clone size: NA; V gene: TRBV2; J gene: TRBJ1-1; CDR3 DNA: TGTGCCAGCAGCCCAGACAGGGGAAGGGAGGCTTTCTTT; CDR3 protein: CASSPDRGREAFF
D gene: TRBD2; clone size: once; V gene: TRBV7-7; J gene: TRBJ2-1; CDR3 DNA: TGTGCCAGCAGCAGAGAAGCGGGGGGAGGGATTGAGCAGTTCTTC; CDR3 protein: CASSREAGGGIEQFF
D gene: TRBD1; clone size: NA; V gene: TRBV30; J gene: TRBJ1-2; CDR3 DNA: TGTGCCTGGAGCGGAGGGCAGGACAGGGGTTTTGGCTACACCTTC; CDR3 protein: CAWSGGQDRGFGYTF
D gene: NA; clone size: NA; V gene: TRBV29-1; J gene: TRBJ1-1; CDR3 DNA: TGCAGCGTTTTTGTCATTGGGGCAGGGGAAGAGGTCACTGAAGCTTTCTTT; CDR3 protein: CSVFVIGAGEEVTEAFF
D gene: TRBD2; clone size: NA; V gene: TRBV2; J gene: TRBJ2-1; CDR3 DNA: TGTGCCAGCAGTGAAGGCGGGGGGAATGAGCAGTTCTTC; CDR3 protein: CASSEGGGNEQFF
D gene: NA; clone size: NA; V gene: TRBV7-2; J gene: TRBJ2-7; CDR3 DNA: TGTGCCAGCAGCCCCGACAGCCAACCTTTCTACGAGCAGTACTTC; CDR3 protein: CASSPDSQPFYEQYF
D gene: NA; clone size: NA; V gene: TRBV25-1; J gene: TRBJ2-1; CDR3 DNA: TGTGCCAGCAGTGAAGGTGGGGAGGATGAGCAGTTCTTC; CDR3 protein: CASSEGGEDEQFF
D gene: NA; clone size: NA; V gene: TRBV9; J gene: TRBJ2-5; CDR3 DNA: TGTGCCAGCAGCGGTAGACAGCCCCAAGAGACCCAGTACTTC; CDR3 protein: CASSGRQPQETQYF
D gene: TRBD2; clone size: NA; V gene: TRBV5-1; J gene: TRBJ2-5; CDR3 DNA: TGCGCCAGCAGCCCCCAGACTAGCGCGTTCCAAGAGACCCAGTACTTC; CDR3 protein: CASSPQTSAFQETQYF
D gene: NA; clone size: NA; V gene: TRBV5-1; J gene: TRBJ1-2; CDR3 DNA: TGCGCCAGCAGCGATCAGACGTATGGCTACACCTTC; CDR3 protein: CASSDQTYGYTF
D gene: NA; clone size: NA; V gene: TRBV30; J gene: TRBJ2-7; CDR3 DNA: TGTGCCTGGAGTAAAGGGGGGGACTCCTACGAGCAGTACTTC; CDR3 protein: CAWSKGGDSYEQYF
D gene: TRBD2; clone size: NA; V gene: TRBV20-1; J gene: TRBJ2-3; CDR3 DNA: TGCAGTCCAGGACTAGCGTACACAGATACGCAGTATTTT; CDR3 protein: CSPGLAYTDTQYF
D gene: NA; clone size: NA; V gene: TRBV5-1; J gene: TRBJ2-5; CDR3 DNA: TGCGCCAGCAGCAACGTGGAGCAAGAGACCCAGTACTTC; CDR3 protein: CASSNVEQETQYF
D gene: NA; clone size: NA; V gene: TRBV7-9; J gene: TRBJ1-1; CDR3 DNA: TGTGCCAGCAACAAACGGCTTCTTGACACTGAAGCTTTCTTT; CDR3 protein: CASNKRLLDTEAFF
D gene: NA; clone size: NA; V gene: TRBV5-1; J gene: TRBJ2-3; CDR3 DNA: TGCGCCAGCAGCTTGTCATCCGCAGATACGCAGTATTTT; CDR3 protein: CASSLSSADTQYF
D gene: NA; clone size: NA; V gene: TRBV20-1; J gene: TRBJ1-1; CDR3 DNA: TGCAGTGCTAGAGTCTCGGGGGCAACTGAAGCTTTCTTT; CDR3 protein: CSARVSGATEAFF
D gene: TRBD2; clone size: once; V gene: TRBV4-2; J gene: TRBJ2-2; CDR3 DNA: TGTGCCAGCAGCCGAAACCTAGCGGGGGCCTACACCGGGGAGCTGTTTTTT; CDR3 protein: CASSRNLAGAYTGELFF
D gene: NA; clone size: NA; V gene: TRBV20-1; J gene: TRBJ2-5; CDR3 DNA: TGCAGTGCTCCAGGACCGTACCAAGAGACCCAGTACTTC; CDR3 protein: CSAPGPYQETQYF
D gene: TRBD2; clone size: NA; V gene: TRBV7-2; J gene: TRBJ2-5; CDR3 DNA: TGTGCCAGCAGCAACCCGGGACTAGCGGGGGAAGAGACCCAGTACTTC; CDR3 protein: CASSNPGLAGEETQYF
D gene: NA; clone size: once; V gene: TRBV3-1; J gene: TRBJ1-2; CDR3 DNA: TGTGCCAGCAGCCAAATCACTAGGGATGGCTACACCTTC; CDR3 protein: CASSQITRDGYTF